This T cell receptor beta chain was obtained from a study of PD-L1 blockade in urothelial cancer. Study background: Patients went on atezolizumab at some point between 2014 and 2015, receiving 1,200 mg intravenously every 3 weeks. The researchers analyzed blood 3 weeks (second dose) and 6 weeks after treatment start. Blood samples had a median of roughly 140,000 T cells.

Libraries were prepared by immunoSEQ multiplex PCR; TCRdb keeps only in-frame clonotypes and omits some of them. The profile shows about 86,000 clones, 70% to 90% of them singletons. Worth noting for this clone: In the same sample, other DNA sequences code for this CDR3.

Indicated time point: pretreatment peripheral blood. J gave up 4 bases and V 2 bases, and 1 base lay outside the gene matches. CDR1 is SGHRS, CDR2 YFSETQ, per germline. The CDR3 consists of 15 residues. The receptor comes from a man in his sixties with urothelial cancer. Sequenced here: PBMCs, sampled around atezolizumab (anti-PD-L1) treatment. V and J are TRBV5-1 and TRBJ2-1, with TRBD2 matching over 12 bases. Here the CDR3 reads CASSLGLAGYNEQFF. The CDR3, as DNA: TGCGCCAGCAGCTTAGGACTAGCGGGGTACAATGAGCAGTTCTTC.